One sample yielded the 21 T cell receptor beta chains listed below, sequenced in a study of blood T cells in healthy people across ages. The use of a sample-barcoded 5' primer and a J-beta primer mix characterized a second PCR of about 7 to 12 cycles. TCRdb recomputed calls from the 5' RACE reads with MiXCR, one row per CDR3 protein. Of roughly 800,000 distinct CDR3 sequences listed, about 55% are singletons. Sequences were obtained from blood. The receptor source for this set is a man older than 75 in good health.

This sequence joins TRBV5-1 and TRBJ2-1; 8 bases map to TRBD2. CDR3 size: 17 residues. J gave up 8 bases and V 0 bases, and 13 bases lay outside the gene matches. CDR1 and CDR2 (germline): SGHRS, YFSETQ. CDR3 DNA: TGCGCCAGCAGCTTGGTGTCGGGAGCGGGAGTTGCTGATGAGCAGTTCTTC. Translating gives CASSLVSGAGVADEQFF.

The V and J genes are TRBV7-2 and TRBJ1-2; TRBD1 aligns across 8 bases. The V and J ends lost 5 bases and 8 bases, in that order; junction bases with no gene match: 13. The CDR3 totals 15 residues. CDR1 and CDR2 (germline): SGHTA, FQGNSA. The chain's CDR3 is CASSPRTGKRRGYTF. In DNA form, the CDR3 reads TGTGCCAGCAGCCCACGGACAGGGAAAAGGCGCGGCTACACCTTC.

V and J are TRBV9 and TRBJ1-2; D is undetermined. The germline V and J ends were trimmed by 0 bases and 0 bases, with 6 bases remaining between them. From germline, CDR1 is SGDLS and CDR2 YYNGEE. This CDR3 comprises 14 residues. CDR3 amino acids: CASSVDSANYGYTF. In nucleotides, the CDR3 is TGTGCCAGCAGCGTAGACTCGGCTAACTATGGCTACACCTTC.

Only a few counts were recorded for this clonotype. The chain couples TRBV20-1 to TRBJ2-3; 8 bases match TRBD2. The trim removed 1 base at V and 5 bases at J, leaving 5 bases unmatched. The CDR3 has 14 amino acids. CDR1 is DFQATT and CDR2 is SNEGSKA in the germline V gene (reference sequence). CDR3 nucleotide sequence: TGCAGTGCTAGAGTGCCCGGGAGGGGAGATACGCAGTATTTT. It specifies CSARVPGRGDTQYF.

This chain connects TRBV6-1 to TRBJ2-4; D remains unclear. Germline V gene lookup returns CDR1 MNHNS and CDR2 SASEGT. The V and J ends lost 6 bases and 0 bases respectively, with 9 bases between them. The length of the CDR3 is 14 residues. The CDR3 DNA reads TGTGCCAGCAGCGCCCCTAAAGCCAAAAACATTCAGTACTTC. Its translation: CASSAPKAKNIQYF.

The gene calls are TRBV29-1 and TRBJ2-3; no definite D call. Germline lookup yields CDR1 SQVTM and CDR2 ANQGSEA. V lost 4 bases, J lost 0 bases, and 11 bases lay in between. The CDR3 contains 14 residues. CDR3 coding DNA: TGCAGCGTTGTCAGGCAGTCCAGCACAGATACGCAGTATTTT. Translated: CSVVRQSSTDTQYF.

The chain is built from TRBV6-6 and TRBJ2-5; D might be TRBD2 (5 bases). The closer fit of TRBJ2-7 to the DNA end suggests the J call may be wrong. Germline-derived CDR1 and CDR2 are MNHNY and SVGAGI (reference sequence). This CDR3 is 12 amino acids long. Here the CDR3 reads CASSQLVAEQYF. The CDR3 region has the DNA TGTGCCAGCAGTCAACTAGTTGCCGAGCAGTACTTC.

The chain couples TRBV29-1 to TRBJ2-1; no definite D call. Germline loops: CDR1 SQVTM, CDR2 ANQGSEA. The CDR3 is 14 amino acids. With 4 bases removed from V and 0 bases from J, the gap between germline ends came to 10 bases. For the CDR3, the DNA is TGCAGCGTTGGCCCGCGTTCCTCCTACAATGAGCAGTTCTTC. Its protein is CSVGPRSSYNEQFF.

V is TRBV3-1 and J is TRBJ2-5; D unclear. The germline V gene encodes CDR1 LGHDT and CDR2 YNNKEL (reference sequence). The ends were cut back, 7 bases at V and 7 bases at J, with 10 bases in the middle. CDR3 length: 11 amino acids. The CDR3 spells CASTAMGTQYF. In DNA, the CDR3 is TGTGCCAGCACAGCGATGGGGACCCAGTACTTC.

CDR3 amino acids: CASSGPGDGYTEAFF. CDR3 nucleotides: TGTGCCAGCAGTGGGCCCGGGGACGGGTACACTGAAGCTTTCTTT. The rearrangement links TRBV6-1 to TRBJ1-1; D may be TRBD1 (5 bases). Between the trimmed V and J ends, which lost 4 bases and 3 bases, there was a span of 15 bases. Per the germline V gene, CDR1 is MNHNS and CDR2 is SASEGT. The CDR3 length is 15 residues.

The chain uses TRBV2 and TRBJ2-1; D ambiguous. The CDR3 contains 16 residues. CDR1 SNHLY and CDR2 FYNNEI come from the germline V gene. V was pared by 6 bases and J by 1 base, with 16 bases between. CDR3 sequence: CASSPLGRSSYNEQFF. CDR3 coding DNA: TGTGCCAGCAGCCCGCTGGGCCGGAGTTCCTACAATGAGCAGTTCTTC.

The CDR3 protein is CASSQERPSGANVLTF. DNA for the CDR3: TGCGCCAGCAGCCAAGAACGGCCCTCTGGGGCCAACGTCCTGACTTTC. J is TRBJ2-6 and V is TRBV4-1; unclear D gene. Germline CDR1 and CDR2: MGHRA and YSYEKL. V was shortened by 0 bases and J by 0 bases, with 6 bases between the two germline ends. This CDR3 is 16 amino acids long.

This clonotype was detected a few times. The chain couples TRBV9 to TRBJ2-1, with 12 bases aligning to TRBD2. The CDR3 is made up of 16 amino acids. The germline CDR1 and CDR2 sequences are SGDLS and YYNGEE. The trim removed 4 bases at V and 4 bases at J, leaving 6 bases unmatched. Here the CDR3 DNA reads TGTGCCAGCAGCTTAAGACTAGCGGGAGATTACAATGAGCAGTTCTTC. The encoded protein is CASSLRLAGDYNEQFF.

The V and J genes are TRBV18 and TRBJ2-7; TRBD1 might be the D (5 bases). The DNA end favors TRBJ2-5, so the J call may be wrong. Germline V lookup: CDR1 KGHSH, CDR2 LQKENI. The CDR3 extends over 14 amino acids. The DNA of the CDR3 is TGTGCCAGCTCACCATCCAGGGTGATGGAGACCCAGTACTTC. It encodes CASSPSRVMETQYF.

This CDR3 is CASSHAQGGYGYTF. CDR3 bases: TGTGCCAGCAGCCATGCTCAGGGGGGCTATGGCTACACCTTC. The V and J genes are TRBV3-1 and TRBJ1-2; 7 bases are shared with TRBD1. The CDR3 extends over 14 amino acids. The V gene's germline CDR1 is LGHDT and CDR2 YNNKEL (reference sequence). Trimming took 3 bases from V and 4 from J; bases not matched to a gene: 5. Full variable domain (missing parts from reference TRBV3-1 and TRBJ1-2): DTAVSQTPKYLVTQMGNDKSIKCEQNLGHDTMYWYKQDSKKFLKIMFSYNNKELIINETVPNRFSPKSPDKAHLNLHINSLELGDSAVYFCASSHAQGGYGYTFGSGTRLTVV.

Comment on this clonotype: The CDR3 carries no conserved terminal phenylalanine or tryptophan, so it likely arises from a read error. The J gene is TRBJ2-7, the V gene TRBV28, with 10 nucleotides matching TRBD2. The CDR3 covers 16 residues. Per the germline V gene, CDR1 is MDHEN and CDR2 is SYDVKM. Trimming took 0 bases from V and 3 from J; bases not matched to a gene: 5. The DNA of the CDR3 is TGTGCCAGCAGTTTATGGTCGCTAGCGGGAGACTACGAGCAGTACCTC. Translated, it gives CASSLWSLAGDYEQYL.

The chain uses TRBV10-3 and TRBJ1-1, with D maybe TRBD1 (6 bases). The germline V gene encodes CDR1 ENHRY and CDR2 SYGVKD. The CDR3 has 13 residues. V dropped 4 bases and J dropped 4 bases, with 10 bases sitting between them. The CDR3 protein is CAISVGGGTEAFF. In DNA, the CDR3 is TGTGCCATCAGTGTAGGGGGAGGCACTGAAGCTTTCTTT.

This chain joins TRBV6-5 and TRBJ2-1; 8 bases align to TRBD2. V gave up 2 bases and J gave up 6 bases; unmatched junction bases: 12. From germline, CDR1 is MNHEY and CDR2 SVGAGI. The CDR3 contains 17 residues. The CDR3 DNA follows: TGTGCCAGCAGTTACCTCCCGACTAGCGCCCGTCCCAATGAGCAGTTCTTC. Protein sequence: CASSYLPTSARPNEQFF.

This clonotype was seen a handful of times. V usage is TRBV2 and J usage is TRBJ2-7; D is undetermined. V was clipped by 7 bases and J by 2 bases, with 12 bases between them. The CDR3 length is 13 residues. The germline gives CDR1 SNHLY, CDR2 FYNNEI. CDR3 nucleotides: TGTGCCAGCACCACGACACTTACCTACGAGCAGTACTTC. Protein sequence: CASTTTLTYEQYF.

The chain carries TRBV20-1 and TRBJ2-1; 11 bases agree with TRBD2. CDR3 size: 14 residues. From germline, CDR1 is DFQATT and CDR2 SNEGSKA (reference sequence). V dropped 6 bases and J dropped 7; count of bases not matched to a gene: 8. The CDR3 DNA reads TGCAGTGCCTATAGCGGGGGGGGTAAGAATGAGCAGTTCTTC. This translates into CSAYSGGGKNEQFF.

This clonotype was counted a single time. This chain uses TRBV2 with TRBJ2-7, with 7 bases aligning to TRBD1. The ends lost 4 bases at V and 7 bases at J; junction bases unmatched: 4. The CDR3 is 12 residues long. CDR1 and CDR2 (germline): SNHLY, FYNNEI. The CDR3 DNA follows: TGTGCCAGCAGTGGACAGGGATTAGAGCAGTACTTC. As protein: CASSGQGLEQYF.